What follows is one T cell receptor beta chain and its context. Its antigen remains unknown. The data originate from a study of shared clonotypes between healthy human individuals. The naive CD8 population came from CD45RO-negative cells selected for CCR7, without terminally differentiated effector memory CD45RA+ cells. Findings and limits, study-wide: Clonotype sharing among donors, it was expected, would be affected by sequencing depth. Genetic and exposure-history diversity was limited by the few donors. Memory subsets generally showed lower estimated richness than naive subsets.

TCRdb's copy holds only in-frame clones and misses some; the assay was immunoSEQ multiplex PCR. This sample yields fewer than 700,000 clones, of which about 95% are seen a single time; over 0.09% belongs to the top ten. The source material was naive CD8+ T cells sorted from blood. This TCR derives from a woman aged 25 to 39 in good health.

The CDR3, as DNA: TGTGCCAGCAACCGCAGACAGAACACTGAAGCTTTCTTT. The encoded protein is CASNRRQNTEAFF. The J gene is TRBJ1-1, the V gene TRBV5-6; D is unresolved. The CDR3 is 13 amino acids. The germline gives CDR1 SGHDT, CDR2 YYEEEE. V dropped 6 bases and J dropped 1 base, with 10 bases sitting between them.